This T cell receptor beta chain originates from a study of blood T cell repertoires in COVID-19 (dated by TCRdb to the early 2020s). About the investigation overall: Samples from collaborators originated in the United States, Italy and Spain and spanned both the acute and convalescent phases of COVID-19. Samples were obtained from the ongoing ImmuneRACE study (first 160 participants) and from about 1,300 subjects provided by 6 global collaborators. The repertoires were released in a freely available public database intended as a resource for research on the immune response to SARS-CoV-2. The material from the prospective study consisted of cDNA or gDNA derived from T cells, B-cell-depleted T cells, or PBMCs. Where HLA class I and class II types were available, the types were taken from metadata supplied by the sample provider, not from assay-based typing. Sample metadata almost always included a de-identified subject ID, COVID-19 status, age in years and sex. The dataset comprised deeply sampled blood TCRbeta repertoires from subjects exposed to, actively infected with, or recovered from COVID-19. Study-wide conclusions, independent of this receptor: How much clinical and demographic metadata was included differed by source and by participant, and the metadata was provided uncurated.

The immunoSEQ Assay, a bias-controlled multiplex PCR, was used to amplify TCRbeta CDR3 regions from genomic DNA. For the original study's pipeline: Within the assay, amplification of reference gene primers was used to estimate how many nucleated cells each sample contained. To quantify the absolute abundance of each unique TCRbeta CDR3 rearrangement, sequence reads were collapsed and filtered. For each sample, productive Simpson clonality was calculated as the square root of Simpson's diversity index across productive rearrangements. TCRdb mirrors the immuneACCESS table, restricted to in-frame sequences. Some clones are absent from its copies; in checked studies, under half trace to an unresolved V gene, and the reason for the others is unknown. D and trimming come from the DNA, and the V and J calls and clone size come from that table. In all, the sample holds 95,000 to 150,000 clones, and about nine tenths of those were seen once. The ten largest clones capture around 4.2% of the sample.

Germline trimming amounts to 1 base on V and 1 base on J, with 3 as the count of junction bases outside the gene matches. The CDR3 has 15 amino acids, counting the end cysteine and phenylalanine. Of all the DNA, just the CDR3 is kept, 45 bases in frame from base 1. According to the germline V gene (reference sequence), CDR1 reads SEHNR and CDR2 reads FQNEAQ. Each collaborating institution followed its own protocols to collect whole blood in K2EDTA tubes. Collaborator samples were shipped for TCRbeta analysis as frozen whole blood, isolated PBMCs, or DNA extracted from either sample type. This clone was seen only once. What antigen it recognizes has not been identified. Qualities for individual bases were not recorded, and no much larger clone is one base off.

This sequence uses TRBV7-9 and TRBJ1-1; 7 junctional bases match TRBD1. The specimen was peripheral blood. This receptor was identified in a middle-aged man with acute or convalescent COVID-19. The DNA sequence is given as TGTGCCAGCAGCTTAGTTCCAGGGGGGAACACTGAAGCTTTCTTT. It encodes CASSLVPGGNTEAFF.